This record covers a single T cell receptor beta chain. Trimming took 9 bases from V and 11 from J, leaving 19 bases between them. This CDR3 comprises 12 residues. This record belongs to a study of T cell responses to AZD1222 COVID-19 vaccine. Method: immunoSEQ multiplex PCR; TCRdb's copy keeps in-frame clones and lacks some. The sample records 150,000 to 200,000 clones, roughly 88% being singletons. J is TRBJ1-1 and V is TRBV12-3 or TRBV12-4; D gene uncertain. The source is an adult in good health. This specimen consisted of peripheral blood, obtained on day 0 of AZD1222 vaccination. The DNA for the CDR3 is TGTGCCAGTACTCCCGGGTTAATGGGGGCTTTCTTT. Its protein is CASTPGLMGAFF.